This T cell receptor beta chain was recorded in a study of CD8+ T cells in alopecia areata. Overall study: It was oral tofacitinib, at 5 to 10 mg twice daily, that treated patients received.

This CDR3 contains 14 residues. V shed 3 bases and J 5 bases; nucleotides not matched to a gene: 5. Germline assignment: CDR1 LNHDA and CDR2 SQIVND (reference sequence). General study results and limits: Resident alphabeta T cells of normal skin are also sequenced in scalp samples. Mice showed clearer TCR sharing than patients did, a gap that was possibly HLA-related.

Concerning this clone itself: The antigen remains undetermined.

Reverse transcribed after extraction, RNA yielded cDNA as the sequencing template. Sequencing was performed with immunoSEQ multiplex PCR; in TCRdb, only in-frame clones are kept and a portion is missing. The table includes 140,000 to 150,000 clones, roughly three fifths detected once. A FACSAria was used to sort CD4+ and CD8+ T cells. These cells came from PBMCs. The sample consisted of CD4+ T cells sorted from blood, taken at week 0. This sequence joins TRBV19 and TRBJ2-5; 8 nucleotides align to TRBD2. The TCR sequence derives from a human donor with alopecia areata. The DNA of the CDR3 is TGTGCCAGTAGTATCGGGGGGGCCAGGGAGACCCAGTACTTC. As protein: CASSIGGARETQYF. The full variable domain, with the rest looked up from reference TRBV19 and TRBJ2-5, is DGGITQSPKYLFRKEGQNVTLSCEQNLNHDAMYWYRQDPGQGLRLIYYSQIVNDFQKGDIAEGYSVSREKKESFPLTVTSAQKNPTAFYLCASSIGGARETQYFGPGTRLLVL.